This is a list of T cell receptor beta chains from one sample in a study of T cells in Graves' hyperthyroidism and ophthalmopathy. TCRdb re-called the multiplex PCR reads with MiXCR, one entry per CDR3 protein. The sample comprises a few hundred thousand distinct CDR3 sequences, about a sixth of which are singletons, and 44% rests with the top ten. Sequencing was done on a sample of blood. The origin of the receptors is a man aged 35 to 55 with Graves' hyperthyroidism. Each CDR3 is given without its conserved first and last residue.

>11|TRBV2|TRBJ2-1
ASAGYLSNEQF
>10|TRBV7-9|TRBJ2-1
ASTPNHNEQF
>13|TRBV5-1|TRBJ2-1
ASSYGTSGVAEQF
>13|TRBV20-1|TRBJ2-7
SALTAPSGSYEQY
>11|TRBV12-3/TRBV12-4|TRBJ1-6
ASGKNTGSPLH
>13|TRBV7-2|TRBJ2-5
ASSKGGGLGQTQY
>14|TRBV7-9|TRBJ2-1
ASSYRTSGVWDEQF
>13|TRBV9|TRBJ1-2
ASSPQVRADYGYT
>16|TRBV6-2/TRBV6-3|TRBJ2-1
ASSYSILAGAYYNEQF
>10|TRBV27|TRBJ2-7
ASMDGSYEQY
>19|TRBV7-9|TRBJ2-2
ASSLVRGNRPGQGRSGELF
>11|TRBV6-1|TRBJ1-2
ASTLSLGYGYT
>11|TRBV7-3|TRBJ2-7
ASSLSREAEQY
>13|TRBV7-2|TRBJ2-7
ASSLAPSGGREQY
>12|TRBV7-2|TRBJ1-1
ASSLADTHREAF
>12|TRBV30|TRBJ1-3
AWSVREAGNTIY
>13|TRBV9|TRBJ2-7
ASSPSPGPHYEQY
>11|TRBV6-2/TRBV6-3|TRBJ1-2
ASRMDSIYGYT
>13|TRBV7-3|TRBJ2-1
ASSLTSGFYNEQF
>13|TRBV5-1|TRBJ2-7
ASSFSGGGTYEQY
>12|TRBV3-1|TRBJ2-2
ASSTVELAGELF
>11|TRBV30|TRBJ2-1
AWLAGGPYEQF
>14|TRBV18|TRBJ2-1
ASSLGLAGSYNEQF
>11|TRBV2|TRBJ2-7
ASKEYDSYEQY
>12|TRBV12-3/TRBV12-4|TRBJ2-4
ASSPWGQNGIQY
>18|TRBV7-9|TRBJ1-5
ASSLGYSGAGKYSNQPQH
>12|TRBV30|TRBJ2-5
AWDDRGNQETQY
>13|TRBV24-1|TRBJ2-7
ATSDPTGDSYEQY
>13|TRBV5-5|TRBJ2-5
ASSLIGTNQETQY
>16|TRBV3-2|TRBJ2-3
ASSQDYRRAPRTDTQY
>12|TRBV6-1|TRBJ2-1
ASRTDRGYNEQF
>11|TRBV29-1|TRBJ2-4
SVEAGQGQIQY
>14|TRBV4-1|TRBJ1-5
ASSQEVQVSNQPQH
>14|TRBV24-1|TRBJ1-1
ATSDSRTAENTEAF
>12|TRBV30|TRBJ2-3
AWTAGVETDTQY
>14|TRBV24-1|TRBJ2-3
ATSDFTGSSTDTQY
>13|TRBV10-1|TRBJ2-1
ASSEAGAPPNEQF
>14|TRBV9|TRBJ2-3
ASSARGGGTTDTQY
>14|TRBV9|TRBJ1-5
ASSVGEVGGNQPQH
>12|TRBV20-1|TRBJ2-3
SARRRVGPDTQY
>10|TRBV20-1|TRBJ2-5
SAKQGSETQY